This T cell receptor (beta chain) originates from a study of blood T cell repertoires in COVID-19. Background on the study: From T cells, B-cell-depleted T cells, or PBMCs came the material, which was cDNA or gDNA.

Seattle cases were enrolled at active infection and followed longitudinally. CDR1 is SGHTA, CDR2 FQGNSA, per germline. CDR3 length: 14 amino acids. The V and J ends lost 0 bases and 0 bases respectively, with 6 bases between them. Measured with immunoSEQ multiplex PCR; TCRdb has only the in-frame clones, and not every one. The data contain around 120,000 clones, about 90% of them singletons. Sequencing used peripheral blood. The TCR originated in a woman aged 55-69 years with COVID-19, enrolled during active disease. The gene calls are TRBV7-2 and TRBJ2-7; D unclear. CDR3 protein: CASSLALSSYEQYF. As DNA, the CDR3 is TGTGCCAGCAGCTTAGCGCTAAGCTCCTACGAGCAGTACTTC.